A single sample gave rise to the 27 T cell receptor beta chains below, sequenced in a study of cytomegalovirus exposure and HLA in healthy donors. Clones were sequenced by immunoSEQ multiplex PCR, and TCRdb holds only the in-frame ones, with some missing. Found here are 150,000 to 200,000 clones, roughly 89% of them singletons; the top ten hold approximately 2.9%. The specimen was PBMCs. These TCRs come from a young woman in good health and CMV-seropositive.

This clone was seen just once. V usage is TRBV4-3 and J usage is TRBJ2-3; TRBD2 agrees at 9 bases. The germline CDR1 and CDR2 sequences are LGHNA and YSLEER. The CDR3 consists of 16 residues. V dropped 0 bases and J dropped 1; count of bases not matched to a gene: 2. This chain's CDR3 is CASSQETSGRTDTQYF. In DNA, the CDR3 is TGCGCCAGCAGCCAAGAGACTAGCGGCCGCACAGATACGCAGTATTTT.

This rearrangement joins TRBV25-1 to TRBJ2-7, with TRBD2 matching 11 bases. V shed 4 bases and J 2 bases; nucleotides not matched to a gene: 4. The CDR3 is 15 residues long. The germline V gene has CDR1 MGHDK and CDR2 SYGVNS. DNA for the CDR3: TGTGCCAGCAGTGCGACTAGCGGGACCCCCTACGAGCAGTACTTC. It yields the protein CASSATSGTPYEQYF.

In nucleotides, the CDR3 is TGTGCCAGCGGAGCCGGGACAATGGGCACTGAAGCTTTCTTT. It yields the protein CASGAGTMGTEAFF. The J gene is TRBJ1-1, the V gene TRBV28; TRBD1 might be the D (6 bases). The germline V gene has CDR1 MDHEN and CDR2 SYDVKM. V lost 8 bases, J lost 4 bases, and 17 bases lay in between. The CDR3 spans 14 residues.

The gene calls are TRBV4-2 and TRBJ2-7, with a tentative D call TRBD2 (6 bases). In germline, CDR1 is LGHNA, CDR2 YNFKEQ. CDR3 length equals 14 residues. Trimming pared 11 bases from V and 3 bases from J, leaving 20 bases between. The chain's CDR3 is CAGGYRTDVYEQYF. The CDR3 DNA reads as TGTGCCGGGGGGTACAGGACGGATGTCTACGAGCAGTACTTC.

The chain joins TRBV28 to TRBJ2-7; TRBD2 matches at 11 bases. The junction had 13 bases not matched to a gene; V was cut back by 4 bases and J by 5 bases. Germline V gives CDR1 MDHEN, CDR2 SYDVKM. CDR3 length equals 17 residues. The CDR3 nucleotides are TGTGCCAGCAGTTCAGGGCCGGCCCTAGCGGGAGGTAACGAGCAGTACTTC. Its translation is CASSSGPALAGGNEQYF. The entire variable domain, with the rest obtained from reference TRBV28 and TRBJ2-7, is as follows: DVKVTQSSRYLVKRTGEKVFLECVQDMDHENMFWYRQDPGLGLRLIYFSYDVKMKEKGDIPEGYSVSREKKERFSLILESASTNQTSMYLCASSSGPALAGGNEQYFGPGTRLTVT.

This chain connects TRBV2 to TRBJ1-3, with a tentative D call TRBD1 (6 bases). Germline values: CDR1 SNHLY, CDR2 FYNNEI. V was cut by 8 bases and J by 11 bases, with 19 bases left in between. The CDR3 length is 13 residues. CDR3 nucleotide sequence: TGTGCCAGCGGACAGTCCGACCCACAAGCCATATATTTT. The encoded protein is CASGQSDPQAIYF.

This chain joins TRBV4-1 and TRBJ2-7; 14 bases are shared with TRBD2. Germline V lookup: CDR1 MGHRA, CDR2 YSYEKL. The ends lost 1 base at V and 9 bases at J; junction bases unmatched: 17. The CDR3 covers 19 residues. CDR3 sequence reads: CASSQARGLAGANSFLQYF. The CDR3 DNA reads TGCGCCAGCAGCCAAGCCCGGGGACTAGCGGGAGCAAACAGTTTTTTGCAGTACTTC.

The chain combines TRBV5-6 with TRBJ1-2, with TRBD1 matching over 7 bases. The CDR3 length is 13 residues. The germline V gene encodes CDR1 SGHDT and CDR2 YYEEEE. The V segment lost 5 bases and the J segment 4 bases; nucleotides outside the gene matches: 5. CDR3 sequence (DNA): TGTGCCAGCAGAGACAGGGCGGGCTATGGCTACACCTTC. Translating it yields CASRDRAGYGYTF.

V is TRBV29-1 and J is TRBJ1-3; no reliable D call. CDR1 is SQVTM and CDR2 is ANQGSEA in the germline V gene. The V end was cut by 3 bases, the J end by 9 bases, with 9 bases between. CDR3 length: 11 residues. The CDR3 region is CSVEWGATIYF. The CDR3 DNA reads TGCAGCGTTGAGTGGGGAGCCACCATATATTTT.

The chain couples TRBV5-1 to TRBJ1-3; unclear D gene. Germline V gene lookup returns CDR1 SGHRS and CDR2 YFSETQ. The CDR3 runs to 16 residues. With 0 bases removed from V and 0 bases from J, the gap between germline ends came to 10 bases. CDR3 DNA: TGCGCCAGCAGCTTGGCCCCGGGATCCTCTGGAAACACCATATATTTT. This sequence encodes CASSLAPGSSGNTIYF.

The V call is TRBV6-5, the J call TRBJ2-7, with TRBD1 as a possible D gene (5 bases). Germline CDR1 reads MNHEY; CDR2 reads SVGAGI. The CDR3 has 14 residues. Trimming removed 5 bases at V and 0 bases at J, with 11 bases between. The CDR3 is CASSADRLSYEQYF. The CDR3 region has the DNA TGTGCCAGCAGTGCTGACAGACTCTCCTACGAGCAGTACTTC.

V usage is TRBV6-1 and J usage is TRBJ2-5; 12 bases match TRBD1. The trim removed 5 bases at V and 5 bases at J, leaving 3 bases unmatched. Looked up from germline, CDR1 is MNHNS and CDR2 is SASEGT. This CDR3 region has 14 residues. The CDR3 DNA sequence: TGTGCCAGCAGTCGGGACAGGGGGCTTGAGACCCAGTACTTC. Protein product: CASSRDRGLETQYF.

The chain joins TRBV9 to TRBJ2-7, with TRBD2 matching 10 bases. Germline V gives CDR1 SGDLS, CDR2 YYNGEE. The J segment lost 0 bases and the V segment lost 4 bases, leaving 4 bases of the junction unmatched. This CDR3 has 15 amino acids. The CDR3 loop reads CASSPSGRDSYEQYF. The CDR3 DNA reads TGTGCCAGCAGCCCGAGCGGGAGGGACTCCTACGAGCAGTACTTC.

V is TRBV6-1 and J is TRBJ2-1, with 7 bases fitting TRBD1. This CDR3 has 16 residues. V shed 4 bases and J 2 bases; nucleotides not matched to a gene: 8. Germline lookup yields CDR1 MNHNS and CDR2 SASEGT. CDR3 region: CASSVPTGQPYNEQFF. The CDR3 nucleotides read TGTGCCAGCAGTGTACCCACGGGACAGCCCTACAATGAGCAGTTCTTC.

V is TRBV6-5 and J is TRBJ2-7, with 8 bases fitting TRBD1. The junction had 10 bases not matched to a gene; V was cut back by 4 bases and J by 2 bases. Germline CDR1 reads MNHEY; CDR2 reads SVGAGI. The CDR3 consists of 16 residues. The CDR3 region has the DNA TGTGCCAGCAGTTCAACCCGGACAGGGAGAACCTACGAGCAGTACTTC. It codes for CASSSTRTGRTYEQYF.

For this clone: The same CDR3 also results from other DNA sequences found in this sample. The chain carries TRBV6-5 and TRBJ2-7, with TRBD2 as a possible D gene (5 bases). The CDR3 extends over 13 amino acids. Germline V gene data show CDR1 as MNHEY and CDR2 as SVGAGI. V was shortened by 6 bases and J by 3 bases, with 12 bases between the two germline ends. As DNA, the CDR3 is TGTGCCAGCAGCCTTGGACTGAACTACGAGCAGTACTTC. Residues: CASSLGLNYEQYF.

This clone occurred once. The chain combines TRBV27 with TRBJ2-1; no reliable D call. Germline assignment: CDR1 MNHEY and CDR2 SMNVEV (reference sequence). The V and J ends lost 6 bases and 7 bases respectively, with 13 bases between them. The CDR3 is 13 amino acids. The CDR3 DNA follows: TGTGCCAGCAGGCATGGGTGGGCGAATGAGCAGTTCTTC. Its translation is CASRHGWANEQFF.

This sequence joins TRBV11-2 and TRBJ1-6, with 8 bases aligning to TRBD1. This CDR3 is built from 16 residues. The V and J ends lost 4 bases and 5 bases, in that order; junction bases with no gene match: 7. CDR1 is SGHAT and CDR2 is FQNNGV in the germline V gene. The CDR3 is CASSSPDRGNNSPLHF. CDR3 coding DNA: TGTGCCAGCAGCTCACCAGACAGGGGAAATAATTCACCCCTCCACTTT.

The chain links TRBV6-6 to TRBJ1-2; a weak D match, TRBD1 (6 bases). The CDR3 loop spans 14 amino acids. CDR1 and CDR2 from the germline V gene are MNHNY and SVGAGI (reference sequence). The germline V and J ends were trimmed by 10 bases and 4 bases, with 19 bases remaining between them. The CDR3 sequence is CATDRADRIYGYTF. The CDR3, as DNA: TGTGCCACAGACCGGGCGGACAGAATCTATGGCTACACCTTC.

The table lists this clone with a few counts. J is TRBJ2-2 and V is TRBV19; D not resolved. Germline loops: CDR1 LNHDA, CDR2 SQIVND (reference sequence). This CDR3 contains 13 residues. Trimming removed 5 bases from V and 7 bases from J, with 11 bases in between. The CDR3 DNA sequence: TGTGCCAGTAGTCCCGGTATTGGCGGGGAGCTGTTTTTT. As protein: CASSPGIGGELFF.

This clone is a singleton in its sample. This chain uses TRBV6-5 with TRBJ2-7, with 8 bases lining up with TRBD2. J lost 4 bases, V lost 3 bases, and 8 bases had no gene match. Germline V gives CDR1 MNHEY, CDR2 SVGAGI. This CDR3 is built from 15 residues. The CDR3 bases are TGTGCCAGCAGTTATACCGGGGGGGGCAGGTACGAGCAGTACTTC. Residues: CASSYTGGGRYEQYF.

The gene calls are TRBV5-1 and TRBJ2-2; D is unresolved. The CDR3 covers 16 residues. Trimming cost V 0 bases and J 2 bases, with 11 bases left between them. The germline V gene has CDR1 SGHRS and CDR2 YFSETQ. The chain's CDR3 is CASSLDGPGNTGELFF. In DNA form, the CDR3 reads TGCGCCAGCAGCTTGGACGGTCCGGGTAACACCGGGGAGCTGTTTTTT.

This chain joins TRBV4-1 and TRBJ2-7, with 8 bases fitting TRBD1. The germline V gene encodes CDR1 MGHRA and CDR2 YSYEKL. The CDR3 spans 15 residues. The V and J ends lost 4 bases and 5 bases, in that order; junction bases with no gene match: 10. CDR3 protein: CASSPLRTGLNEQYF. Here the CDR3 DNA reads TGCGCCAGCAGCCCCCTACGGACAGGGCTTAACGAGCAGTACTTC.

This sequence joins TRBV14 and TRBJ2-5; 9 nucleotides align to TRBD1. This CDR3 is built from 16 residues. After removal of 3 bases from V and 2 bases from J, the junction contained 7 bases not matched to a gene. Germline CDR1 is SGHDN and CDR2 is FVKESK. The CDR3 nucleotides read TGTGCCAGCAGCCAGCTAGGACAGGGGACTCAAGAGACCCAGTACTTC. As protein: CASSQLGQGTQETQYF.

The chain carries TRBV6-5 and TRBJ2-1, with 7 bases that match TRBD1. The CDR3 length is 14 residues. Germline V CDR1 and CDR2: MNHEY, SVGAGI. V lost 1 base and J lost 6; bases outside the gene matches: 3. Here the CDR3 DNA reads TGTGCCAGCAGTTACTTAGGGGGCCGCAATGAGCAGTTCTTC. This encodes CASSYLGGRNEQFF.

This chain joins TRBV6-1 and TRBJ1-2; 9 nucleotides match TRBD1. V lost 6 bases and J lost 6; bases outside the gene matches: 5. CDR3 length: 13 amino acids. The germline gives CDR1 MNHNS, CDR2 SASEGT. In DNA form, the CDR3 reads TGTGCCAGCAGCCCACAGGGGGCGGATGGCTACACCTTC. Amino acids: CASSPQGADGYTF.

This chain joins TRBV11-2 and TRBJ2-4; TRBD2 aligns across 7 bases. The V gene end was trimmed by 0 bases and the J gene end by 4 bases; junction bases not matched to a gene: 15. There are 19 residues in the CDR3. Germline V gene lookup returns CDR1 SGHAT and CDR2 FQNNGV. For the CDR3, the DNA is TGTGCCAGCAGCTTAGACCCCTACAAGGGGCTAGCGGATAAAAACATTCAGTACTTC. Residues: CASSLDPYKGLADKNIQYF.